The 26 T cell receptor beta chains below come from one sample, sequenced in a study of immune cell composition in non-small cell lung cancer. The normal lung sample lay at least 3 cm, and maximally far, from the tumour. TCRdb keeps only in-frame clones here, not all; method: immunoSEQ multiplex PCR. The sample lists just under 2,000 clones; over 55% were seen once. The sample comprised non-adjacent lung tissue. These receptors came from a human donor with non-small cell lung cancer.

The chain links TRBV6-5 to TRBJ2-6, with D unclear. V was cut by 6 bases and J by 1 base, with 10 bases left in between. Germline CDR1 and CDR2: MNHEY and SVGAGI. The CDR3 is made up of 15 amino acids. In DNA, the CDR3 is TGTGCCAGCAGGTGGTCCCAGTCTGGGGCCAACGTCCTGACTTTC. Translated: CASRWSQSGANVLTF.

The J gene is TRBJ2-3, the V gene TRBV10-3; the match to TRBD1 covers 10 bases. This CDR3 region has 16 residues. The V gene's germline CDR1 is ENHRY and CDR2 SYGVKD. V gave up 5 bases and J gave up 0 bases; unmatched junction bases: 5. CDR3 coding DNA: TGTGCCATCAGTAAGGGGACAGGGGCTAGCACAGATACGCAGTATTTT. Encoded protein: CAISKGTGASTDTQYF.

The rearrangement links TRBV4-3 to TRBJ2-1, with 14 bases lining up with TRBD2. The germline V gene has CDR1 LGHNA and CDR2 YSLEER. With 2 bases clipped from V and 2 bases from J, the junction kept 2 bases outside the gene matches. The CDR3 consists of 17 residues. The CDR3 here is CASSQRTSGRTYNEQFF. The CDR3 DNA is TGCGCCAGCAGCCAACGGACTAGCGGGAGGACCTACAATGAGCAGTTCTTC.

J is TRBJ2-5 and V is TRBV28, with 8 nucleotides matching TRBD2. V lost 5 bases and J lost 5; bases outside the gene matches: 7. Per the germline V gene, CDR1 is MDHEN and CDR2 is SYDVKM. CDR3 length equals 14 residues. Written as DNA, the CDR3 is TGTGCCAGCAGTAAACGGGAGGGCCCGGAGACCCAGTACTTC. Translated, it gives CASSKREGPETQYF.

This chain joins TRBV7-9 and TRBJ2-1; 7 nucleotides align to TRBD1. The CDR3 consists of 15 residues. The V gene end was trimmed by 5 bases and the J gene end by 12 bases; junction bases not matched to a gene: 16. The V gene's germline CDR1 is SEHNR and CDR2 FQNEAQ (reference sequence). As DNA, the CDR3 is TGTGCCAGCAGCGTTGACAGGGACACCCCCAAACGGCAGTTCTTC. It codes for CASSVDRDTPKRQFF.

The chain carries TRBV11-3 and TRBJ2-1, with 7 bases lining up with TRBD2. Trimming removed 5 bases from V and 5 bases from J; junction bases left unmatched: 9. The CDR3 length is 15 residues. The germline V gene encodes CDR1 SGHNT and CDR2 YENEEA. CDR3 nucleotides: TGTGCCAGCAGCCCGCCGAGGACTAGGGACAATGAGCAGTTCTTC. Translated: CASSPPRTRDNEQFF.

The chain links TRBV6-5 to TRBJ2-3; D might be TRBD2 (5 bases). The V end lost 9 bases, the J end lost 8 bases, and 12 bases lay between the germline ends. CDR1 and CDR2 (germline): MNHEY, SVGAGI. The CDR3 runs 11 residues. This chain's CDR3 is CASRSGPTQYF. In DNA, the CDR3 is TGTGCCAGTCGAAGCGGTCCTACGCAGTATTTT.

The CDR3 coding sequence is TGTGCCAGCAGTTACGACAGGGAAAACACCATATATTTT. This translates into CASSYDRENTIYF. The V call is TRBV6-5, the J call TRBJ1-3; 7 bases align to TRBD1. Germline V gene sequence: CDR1 MNHEY, CDR2 SVGAGI. The CDR3 has 13 amino acids. After removal of 2 bases from V and 6 bases from J, the junction contained 1 base not matched to a gene.

The gene calls are TRBV7-8 and TRBJ1-2; 10 bases map to TRBD1. The J segment lost 3 bases and the V segment lost 0 bases, leaving 7 bases of the junction unmatched. The CDR3 runs 17 residues. In germline, CDR1 is SGHVS, CDR2 FQNEAQ. The CDR3 loop is CASSLATTGTGDYGYTF. CDR3 in DNA: TGTGCCAGCAGCTTAGCGACTACCGGGACAGGGGACTATGGCTACACCTTC. Complete variable domain (other parts from reference TRBV7-8 and TRBJ1-2): GAGVSQSPRYKVAKRGQDVALRCDPISGHVSLFWYQQALGQGPEFLTYFQNEAQLDKSGLPSDRFFAERPEGSVSTLKIQRTQQEDSAVYLCASSLATTGTGDYGYTFGSGTRLTVV.

CDR3 protein: CASSLRGSGTEAFF. The CDR3 DNA follows: TGCGCCAGCAGCTTGCGCGGTTCGGGCACTGAAGCTTTCTTT. The chain has TRBV5-1 and TRBJ1-1; D is undetermined. The V end lost 1 base, the J end lost 4 bases, and 11 bases lay between the germline ends. This CDR3 is built from 14 residues. Germline CDR1 and CDR2: SGHRS and YFSETQ.

CDR3 DNA: TGTGCCAGCTCACCGCGGGCCCCTGGGCAGGGGGCTAACAATGAGCAGTTCTTC. Translated, it gives CASSPRAPGQGANNEQFF. The chain carries TRBV18 and TRBJ2-1, with 8 positions matching TRBD1. This CDR3 is built from 18 residues. Germline CDR1 reads KGHSH; CDR2 reads LQKENI. Trimming at V came to 3 bases and at J to 5 bases, leaving 15 bases not matched to a gene.

CDR3 sequence reads: CASSDYGKDTDTQYF. The CDR3 DNA is TGTGCCAGTTCCGATTACGGTAAAGACACAGATACGCAGTATTTT. The chain is built from TRBV19 and TRBJ2-3; D unclear. The germline V gene encodes CDR1 LNHDA and CDR2 SQIVND (reference sequence). V was cut by 8 bases and J by 2 bases, with 17 bases left in between. The length of the CDR3 is 15 residues.

The table lists this clone with a count of one. This chain connects TRBV18 to TRBJ1-1; 9 positions agree with TRBD1. Germline V gene sequence: CDR1 KGHSH, CDR2 LQKENI. Unmatched junction bases numbered 7, after V lost 0 bases and J lost 5 bases. There are 16 residues in the CDR3. The CDR3 DNA sequence: TGTGCCAGCTCACCACCGGGGACAGGGCTAAGTACTGAAGCTTTCTTT. Protein: CASSPPGTGLSTEAFF.

This chain uses TRBV6-4 with TRBJ2-3; tentatively, D is TRBD1 (5 bases). V shed 7 bases and J shed 2 bases, with 10 bases lying between them. Germline lookup yields CDR1 MRHNA and CDR2 SNTAGT. The CDR3 totals 13 residues. CDR3 DNA sequence: TGTGCCAGCAAGGACACATTCACAGATACGCAGTATTTT. Translating it yields CASKDTFTDTQYF.

This chain joins TRBV27 and TRBJ1-1; D not certain. In germline, CDR1 is MNHEY, CDR2 SMNVEV (reference sequence). This CDR3 has 15 residues. The ends were cut back, 2 bases at V and 6 bases at J, with 16 bases in the middle. For the CDR3, the DNA is TGTGCCAGCAGTTTAATATCCGCGGGTAAATCTGAAGCTTTCTTT. It translates to CASSLISAGKSEAFF.

The rearrangement uses TRBV6-5 and TRBJ1-5; 11 nucleotides agree with TRBD1. The germline V gene encodes CDR1 MNHEY and CDR2 SVGAGI. V dropped 4 bases and J dropped 7; count of bases not matched to a gene: 0. The CDR3 is 13 amino acids. The CDR3 coding sequence is TGTGCCAGCAGTTGGACAGGGGGCCAGCCCCAGCATTTT. Protein: CASSWTGGQPQHF.

For this clone: A junction end diverges from the germline sequence, so it may reflect a read error. This rearrangement joins TRBV11-2 to TRBJ2-1; 10 bases map to TRBD2. The CDR3 is made up of 13 amino acids. Germline V gene data show CDR1 as SGHAT and CDR2 as FQNNGV. CDR3 amino acids: CASSLEIAGGLVF. For the CDR3, the DNA is TGTGCCAGCAGCTTAGAGATAGCGGGAGGTTTGGTCTTC.

V and J are TRBV6-1 and TRBJ2-7; TRBD2 agrees at 8 bases. V dropped 0 bases and J dropped 3; count of bases not matched to a gene: 10. This CDR3 is 17 amino acids long. CDR1 is MNHNS, CDR2 SASEGT, per germline. The CDR3, as DNA: TGTGCCAGCAGTGAAGCACGGGGACTAGACCTCCGCTACGAGCAGTACTTC. It is translated as CASSEARGLDLRYEQYF.

The sample holds a few counts of this clone. The chain has TRBV5-1 and TRBJ1-2; possibly TRBD1 for D (6 bases). Trimming removed 5 bases from V and 8 bases from J, with 13 bases in between. This CDR3 is built from 12 residues. In germline, CDR1 is SGHRS, CDR2 YFSETQ. CDR3 bases: TGCGCCAGCAGTTGGCAGGGGAAAGGCTACACCTTC. Translating gives CASSWQGKGYTF.

This chain joins TRBV19 and TRBJ1-2, with D perhaps matching TRBD1 (6 bases). Between the trimmed V and J ends, which lost 7 bases and 8 bases, there was a span of 17 bases. The CDR3 runs to 13 residues. From germline, CDR1 is LNHDA and CDR2 SQIVND (reference sequence). The CDR3 coding sequence is TGTGCCAGTACGAGAGCGGGACATGTGGGCTACACCTTC. Translating gives CASTRAGHVGYTF.

The chain has TRBV19 and TRBJ2-7; D is possibly TRBD2 (6 bases). The CDR3 is made up of 15 amino acids. Germline V lookup: CDR1 LNHDA, CDR2 SQIVND (reference sequence). V was clipped by 4 bases and J by 3 bases, with 16 bases between them. CDR3 residues: CASSTLGGELYEQYF. DNA of the CDR3: TGTGCCAGTAGTACCCTCGGCGGGGAACTCTACGAGCAGTACTTC.

This chain connects TRBV6-4 to TRBJ2-1; 9 nucleotides agree with TRBD2. Unmatched junction bases numbered 6, after V lost 4 bases and J lost 5 bases. The CDR3 sequence is 15 residues long. Per the germline V gene, CDR1 is MRHNA and CDR2 is SNTAGT. This chain's CDR3 is CASSGDSGSHNEQFF. The CDR3 nucleotides read TGTGCCAGCAGTGGGGATAGCGGGAGTCACAATGAGCAGTTCTTC.

V gene TRBV25-1 combines with J gene TRBJ1-6, with D hard to call. This CDR3 region has 14 residues. Trimming pared 1 base from V and 4 bases from J, leaving 5 bases between. The V gene's germline CDR1 is MGHDK and CDR2 SYGVNS. The CDR3 DNA is TGTGCCAGCAGTGAATCCGGGTATAATTCACCCCTCCACTTT. Translation gives CASSESGYNSPLHF.

V is TRBV9 and J is TRBJ2-1, with D hard to call. Germline V gene sequence: CDR1 SGDLS, CDR2 YYNGEE. This CDR3 spans 13 amino acids. Trimming stripped 5 bases from V and 5 bases from J, with 11 bases between. This CDR3 reads CASSGIAHNEQFF. In DNA form, the CDR3 reads TGTGCCAGCAGTGGAATAGCCCACAATGAGCAGTTCTTC. Combining the CDR3 with reference TRBV9 and TRBJ2-1 gives the whole variable domain DSGVTQTPKHLITATGQRVTLRCSPRSGDLSVYWYQQSLDQGLQFLIQYYNGEERAKGNILERFSAQQFPDLHSELNLSSLELGDSALYFCASSGIAHNEQFFGPGTRLTVL.

In this sample, this clone turned up a few times. CDR3 in amino acids: CASSVEIGRGNEQFF. Here the CDR3 DNA reads TGTGCCAGCAGCGTAGAGATAGGGAGGGGAAATGAGCAGTTCTTC. The chain is built from TRBV9 and TRBJ2-1; the match to TRBD2 covers 7 bases. This CDR3 comprises 15 residues. Trimming at V came to 0 bases and at J to 7 bases, leaving 7 bases not matched to a gene. The germline V gene has CDR1 SGDLS and CDR2 YYNGEE.

The chain employs TRBV27 and TRBJ2-1; 11 positions agree with TRBD2. V dropped 4 bases and J dropped 3; count of bases not matched to a gene: 5. Germline V CDR1 and CDR2: MNHEY, SMNVEV (reference sequence). This CDR3 is 16 amino acids long. CDR3 amino acids: CASSSASGRIYNEQFF. The DNA for the CDR3 is TGTGCCAGCAGTTCGGCTAGCGGGAGGATCTACAATGAGCAGTTCTTC.